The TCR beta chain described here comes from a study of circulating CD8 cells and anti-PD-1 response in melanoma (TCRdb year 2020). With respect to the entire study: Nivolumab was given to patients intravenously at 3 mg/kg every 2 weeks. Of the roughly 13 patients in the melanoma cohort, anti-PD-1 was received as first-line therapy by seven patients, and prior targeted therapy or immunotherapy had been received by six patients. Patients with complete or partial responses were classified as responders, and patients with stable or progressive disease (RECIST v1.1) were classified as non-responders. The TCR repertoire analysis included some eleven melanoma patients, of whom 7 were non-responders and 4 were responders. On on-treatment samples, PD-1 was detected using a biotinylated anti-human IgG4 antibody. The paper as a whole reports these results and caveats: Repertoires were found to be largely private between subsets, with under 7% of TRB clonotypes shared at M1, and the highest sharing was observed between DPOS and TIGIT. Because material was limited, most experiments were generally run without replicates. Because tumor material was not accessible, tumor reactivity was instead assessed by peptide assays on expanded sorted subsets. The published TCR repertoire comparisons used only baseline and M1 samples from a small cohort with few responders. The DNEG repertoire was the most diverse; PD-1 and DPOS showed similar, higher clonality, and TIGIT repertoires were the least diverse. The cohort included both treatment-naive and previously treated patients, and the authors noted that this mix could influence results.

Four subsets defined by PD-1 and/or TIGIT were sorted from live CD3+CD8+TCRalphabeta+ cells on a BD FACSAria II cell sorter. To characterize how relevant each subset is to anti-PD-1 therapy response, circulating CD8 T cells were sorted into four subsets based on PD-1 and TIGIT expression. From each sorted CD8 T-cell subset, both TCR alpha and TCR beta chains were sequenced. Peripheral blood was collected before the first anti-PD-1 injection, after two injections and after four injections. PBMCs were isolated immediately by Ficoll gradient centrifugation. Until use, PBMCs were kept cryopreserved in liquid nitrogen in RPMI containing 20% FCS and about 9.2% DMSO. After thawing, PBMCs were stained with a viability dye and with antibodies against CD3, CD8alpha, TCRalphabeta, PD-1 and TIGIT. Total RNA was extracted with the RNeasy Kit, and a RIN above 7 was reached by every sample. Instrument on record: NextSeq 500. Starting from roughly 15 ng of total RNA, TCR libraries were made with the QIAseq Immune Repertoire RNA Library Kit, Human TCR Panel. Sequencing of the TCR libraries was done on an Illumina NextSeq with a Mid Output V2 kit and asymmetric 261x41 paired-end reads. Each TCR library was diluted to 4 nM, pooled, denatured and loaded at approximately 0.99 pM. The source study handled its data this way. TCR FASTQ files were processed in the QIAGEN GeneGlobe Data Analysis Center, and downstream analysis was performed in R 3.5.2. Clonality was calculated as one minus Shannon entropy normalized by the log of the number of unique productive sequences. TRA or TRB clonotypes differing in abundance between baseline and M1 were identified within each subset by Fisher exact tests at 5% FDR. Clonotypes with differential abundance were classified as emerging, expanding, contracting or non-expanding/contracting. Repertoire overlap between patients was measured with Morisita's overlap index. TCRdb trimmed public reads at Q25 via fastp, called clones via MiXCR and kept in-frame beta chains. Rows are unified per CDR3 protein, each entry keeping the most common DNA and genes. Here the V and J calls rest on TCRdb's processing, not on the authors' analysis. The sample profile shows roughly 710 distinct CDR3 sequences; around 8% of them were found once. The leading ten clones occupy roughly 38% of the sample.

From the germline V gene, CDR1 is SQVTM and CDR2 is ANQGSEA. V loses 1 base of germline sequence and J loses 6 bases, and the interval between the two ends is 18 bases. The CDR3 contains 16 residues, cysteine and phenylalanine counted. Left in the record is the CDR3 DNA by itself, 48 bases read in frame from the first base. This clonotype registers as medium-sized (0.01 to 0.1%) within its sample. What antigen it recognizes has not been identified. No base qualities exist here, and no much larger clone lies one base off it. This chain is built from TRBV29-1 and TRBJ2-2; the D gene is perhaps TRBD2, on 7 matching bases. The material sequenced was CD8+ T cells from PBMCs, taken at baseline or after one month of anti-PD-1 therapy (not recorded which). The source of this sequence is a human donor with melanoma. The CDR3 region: CSVEGARGGQPGELFF. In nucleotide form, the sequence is TGCAGCGTTGAAGGGGCGAGGGGGGGACAACCCGGGGAGCTGTTTTTT.